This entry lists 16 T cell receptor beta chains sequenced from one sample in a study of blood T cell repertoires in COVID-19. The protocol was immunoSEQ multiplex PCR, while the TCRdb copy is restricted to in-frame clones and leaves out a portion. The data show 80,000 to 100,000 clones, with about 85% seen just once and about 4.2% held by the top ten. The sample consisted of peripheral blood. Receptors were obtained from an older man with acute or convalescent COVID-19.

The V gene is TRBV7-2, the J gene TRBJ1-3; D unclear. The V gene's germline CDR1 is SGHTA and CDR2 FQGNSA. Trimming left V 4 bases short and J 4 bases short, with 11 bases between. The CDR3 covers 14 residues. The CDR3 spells CASSSLGIGNTIYF. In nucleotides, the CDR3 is TGTGCCAGCAGCTCACTAGGGATCGGAAACACCATATATTTT.

CDR3 nucleotide sequence: TGTGCCAGCAGCTACCACACAGGGGGCCGGGAGACCCAGTACTTC. This sequence encodes CASSYHTGGRETQYF. This chain uses TRBV5-6 with TRBJ2-5, with 9 positions matching TRBD1. Germline V lookup: CDR1 SGHDT, CDR2 YYEEEE. V shed 3 bases and J 5 bases; nucleotides not matched to a gene: 8. The CDR3 runs 15 residues.

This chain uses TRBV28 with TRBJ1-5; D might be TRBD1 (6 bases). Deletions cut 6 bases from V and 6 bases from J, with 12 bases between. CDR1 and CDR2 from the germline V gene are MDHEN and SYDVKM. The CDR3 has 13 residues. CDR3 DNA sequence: TGTGCCAGCAGAATCCTAGGGGGTCAGCCCCAGCATTTT. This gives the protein CASRILGGQPQHF.

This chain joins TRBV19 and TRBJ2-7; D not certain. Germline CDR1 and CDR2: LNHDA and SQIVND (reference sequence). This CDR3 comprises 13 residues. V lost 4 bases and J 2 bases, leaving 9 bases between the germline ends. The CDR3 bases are TGTGCCAGTAGTAACCTGACACCCTACGAGCAGTACTTC. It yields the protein CASSNLTPYEQYF.

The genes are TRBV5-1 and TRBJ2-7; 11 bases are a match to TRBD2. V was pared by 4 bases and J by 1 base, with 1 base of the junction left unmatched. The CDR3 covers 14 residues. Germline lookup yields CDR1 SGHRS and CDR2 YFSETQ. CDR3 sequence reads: CASSIAGGSYEQYF. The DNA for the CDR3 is TGCGCCAGCAGCATAGCGGGGGGGTCCTACGAGCAGTACTTC.

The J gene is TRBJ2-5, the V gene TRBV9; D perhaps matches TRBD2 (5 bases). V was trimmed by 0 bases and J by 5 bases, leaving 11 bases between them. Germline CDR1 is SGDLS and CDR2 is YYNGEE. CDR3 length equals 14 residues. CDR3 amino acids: CASSVGAPGETQYF. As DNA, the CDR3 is TGTGCCAGCAGCGTAGGAGCCCCGGGGGAGACCCAGTACTTC.

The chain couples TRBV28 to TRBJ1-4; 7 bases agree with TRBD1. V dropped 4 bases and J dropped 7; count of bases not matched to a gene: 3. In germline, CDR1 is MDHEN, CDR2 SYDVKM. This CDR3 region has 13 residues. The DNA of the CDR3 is TGTGCCAGCAGTTCCGGGACAGTTGAAAAACTGTTTTTT. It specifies CASSSGTVEKLFF.

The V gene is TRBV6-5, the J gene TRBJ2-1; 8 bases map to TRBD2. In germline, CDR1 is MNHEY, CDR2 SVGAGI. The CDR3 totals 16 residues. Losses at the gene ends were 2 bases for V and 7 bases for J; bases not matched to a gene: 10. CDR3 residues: CASSYQPGGAWNEQFF. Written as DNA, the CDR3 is TGTGCCAGCAGTTACCAACCCGGGGGGGCGTGGAATGAGCAGTTCTTC.

The CDR3 nucleotides read TGTGCCAGCAGCGTAGTGGCTCACAACACCGGGGAGCTGTTTTTT. This gives the protein CASSVVAHNTGELFF. This chain uses TRBV9 with TRBJ2-2; no clear D. The CDR3 consists of 15 residues. Germline CDR1 is SGDLS and CDR2 is YYNGEE. Trimming shortened V by 0 bases and J by 2 bases, and 8 bases separated the two germline ends.

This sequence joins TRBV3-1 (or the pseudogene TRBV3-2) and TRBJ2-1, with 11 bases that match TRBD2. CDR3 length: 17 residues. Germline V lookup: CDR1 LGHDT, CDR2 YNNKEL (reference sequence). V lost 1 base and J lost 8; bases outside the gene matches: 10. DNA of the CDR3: TGTGCCAGCAGCCAAGCTATTTCGGGACTAGCGGTGGATGAGCAGTTCTTC. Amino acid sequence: CASSQAISGLAVDEQFF.

The CDR3 DNA reads as TGTGCCAGCAGCCCTTTAACAGGGAGGGGCACTGAAGCTTTCTTT. It translates to CASSPLTGRGTEAFF. The chain carries TRBV11-2 and TRBJ1-1, with D possibly TRBD1 on 6 matching bases. Germline V lookup: CDR1 SGHAT, CDR2 FQNNGV. The CDR3 consists of 15 residues. V dropped 5 bases and J dropped 4 bases, with 17 bases sitting between them.

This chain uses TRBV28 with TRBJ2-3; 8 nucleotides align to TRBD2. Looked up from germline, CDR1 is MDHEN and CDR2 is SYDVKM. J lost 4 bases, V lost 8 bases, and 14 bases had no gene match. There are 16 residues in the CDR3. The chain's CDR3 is CASPPTGGGVPDTQYF. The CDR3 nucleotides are TGTGCCAGCCCCCCTACCGGGGGGGGTGTCCCAGATACGCAGTATTTT.

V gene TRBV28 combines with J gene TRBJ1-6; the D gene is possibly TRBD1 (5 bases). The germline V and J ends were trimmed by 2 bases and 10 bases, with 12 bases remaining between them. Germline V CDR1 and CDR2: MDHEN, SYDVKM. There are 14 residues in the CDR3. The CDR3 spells CASSLTGEPSPLHF. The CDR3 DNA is TGTGCCAGCAGTTTAACAGGAGAACCGTCACCCCTCCACTTT.

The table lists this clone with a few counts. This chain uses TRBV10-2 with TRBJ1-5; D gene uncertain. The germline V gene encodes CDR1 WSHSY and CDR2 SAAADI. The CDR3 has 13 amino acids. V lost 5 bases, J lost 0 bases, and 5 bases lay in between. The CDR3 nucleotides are TGCGCCAGCAGTCCGGGTAGCAATCAGCCCCAGCATTTT. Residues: CASSPGSNQPQHF.

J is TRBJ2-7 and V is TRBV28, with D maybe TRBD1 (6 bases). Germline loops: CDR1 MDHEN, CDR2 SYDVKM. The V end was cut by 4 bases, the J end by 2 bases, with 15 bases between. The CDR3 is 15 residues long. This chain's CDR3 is CASSSPGTITYEQYF. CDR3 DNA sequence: TGTGCCAGCAGTTCCCCCGGGACAATTACCTACGAGCAGTACTTC. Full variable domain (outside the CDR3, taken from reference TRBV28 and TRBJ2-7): DVKVTQSSRYLVKRTGEKVFLECVQDMDHENMFWYRQDPGLGLRLIYFSYDVKMKEKGDIPEGYSVSREKKERFSLILESASTNQTSMYLCASSSPGTITYEQYFGPGTRLTVT.

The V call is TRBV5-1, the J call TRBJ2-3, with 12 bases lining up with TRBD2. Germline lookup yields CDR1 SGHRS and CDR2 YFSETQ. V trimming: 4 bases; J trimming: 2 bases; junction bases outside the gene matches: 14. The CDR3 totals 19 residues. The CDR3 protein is CASSRRGRTSGDITDTQYF. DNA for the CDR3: TGCGCCAGCAGCCGGCGGGGTAGGACTAGCGGGGACATCACAGATACGCAGTATTTT.